This entry concerns a single T cell receptor beta chain. This table comes from immunoSEQ multiplex PCR, and its TCRdb copy is limited to in-frame clones, with some not included. The sample comprises tens of thousands of clones, 93% of which are singletons, and roughly 1.5% rests with the top ten. The CDR3 covers 17 residues. V was cut by 5 bases and J by 1 base, with 18 bases left in between. CDR1 and CDR2 from the germline V gene are MNHNY and SVGAGI (reference sequence). This entry is derived from a study of control samples from healthy donors and cancer patients. The sequenced material came from blood. The chain links TRBV6-6 to TRBJ1-5, with D unclear. The origin of this receptor is a woman in her twenties or thirties in good health. The CDR3 reads CASSPQARMSSNQPQHF. CDR3 DNA: TGTGCCAGCAGTCCTCAGGCCAGAATGAGCAGCAATCAGCCCCAGCATTTT.